Presented here are 23 T cell receptor beta chains from one specimen sequenced in a study of cytotoxic CD8 clonotypes in ibrutinib-treated CLL. Method: immunoSEQ multiplex PCR; TCRdb's copy keeps in-frame clones and lacks some. This sample has some 7,000 clones, with approximately 80% found just once. Sequenced here: PBMCs, sampled before ibrutinib treatment. The origin of the receptors is a human donor with chronic lymphocytic leukemia.

The V and J genes are TRBV5-4 and TRBJ2-7; 8 nucleotides align to TRBD1. CDR3 length: 14 amino acids. V lost 4 bases to trimming and J lost 5 bases; unmatched junction nucleotides: 8. Germline CDR1 is SGHNT and CDR2 is YYREEE (reference sequence). The CDR3, as DNA: TGTGCCAGCAGCCGCCAGGGGGCGTCTAACGAGCAGTACTTC. It specifies CASSRQGASNEQYF.

This clone has a handful of counts. This chain's CDR3 is CASSSASGANEQFF. CDR3 sequence (DNA): TGTGCCAGCAGCTCAGCTAGCGGGGCAAATGAGCAGTTCTTC. The gene calls are TRBV7-3 and TRBJ2-1, with 9 nucleotides matching TRBD2. CDR1 is SGHTA and CDR2 is FQGTGA in the germline V gene. This CDR3 has 14 amino acids. V shed 4 bases and J 7 bases; nucleotides not matched to a gene: 5.

The chain carries TRBV4-1 and TRBJ2-5, with D perhaps TRBD1 (7 bases). CDR3 size: 15 residues. V lost 2 bases to trimming and J lost 4 bases, with 14 bases between them. Germline V gene data show CDR1 as MGHRA and CDR2 as YSYEKL. The CDR3 nucleotides read TGCGCCAGCAGCCAATTACAGGGGAGGAGAGAGACCCAGTACTTC. It encodes CASSQLQGRRETQYF.

J is TRBJ1-1 and V is TRBV5-4; D call uncertain. The ends were cut back, 2 bases at V and 6 bases at J, with 11 bases in the middle. The CDR3 loop spans 13 amino acids. The germline V gene encodes CDR1 SGHNT and CDR2 YYREEE (reference sequence). DNA of the CDR3: TGTGCCAGCAGCTTTGGAATGGCCCCTGAAGCTTTCTTT. Its translation is CASSFGMAPEAFF.

The genes are TRBV14 and TRBJ2-2, with 7 bases fitting TRBD1. The CDR3 extends over 14 amino acids. Germline V CDR1 and CDR2: SGHDN, FVKESK. V shed 2 bases, J shed 5 bases, and the junction held 2 bases outside the gene matches. The CDR3, as DNA: TGTGCCAGCAGCCAATGGGGACAGACCGGGGAGCTGTTTTTT. Protein: CASSQWGQTGELFF.

This sequence joins TRBV5-6 and TRBJ2-3; 10 positions agree with TRBD1. In germline, CDR1 is SGHDT, CDR2 YYEEEE. The CDR3 length is 14 residues. J gave up 7 bases and V 0 bases, and 2 bases lay outside the gene matches. CDR3 amino acids: CASSLGGQGHTQYF. CDR3 bases: TGTGCCAGCAGCTTGGGGGGACAGGGGCATACGCAGTATTTT.

CDR3 bases: TGTGCCAGCAGCCGACTCACAGATACGCAGTATTTT. Protein: CASSRLTDTQYF. V gene TRBV28 combines with J gene TRBJ2-3; no firm D call. The germline V gene has CDR1 MDHEN and CDR2 SYDVKM. The CDR3 loop spans 12 amino acids. Trimming took 6 bases from V and 2 from J, leaving 6 bases between them.

The chain uses TRBV7-3 and TRBJ1-2; TRBD1 is a possible D gene (5 bases). Germline V gene data show CDR1 as SGHTA and CDR2 as FQGTGA. V lost 5 bases to trimming and J lost 7 bases, with 11 bases between them. The CDR3 runs 12 residues. The CDR3 DNA reads TGTGCCAGCAGCCTCGCCGGGGGTGGCTACACCTTC. It yields the protein CASSLAGGGYTF.

The genes are TRBV5-1 and TRBJ1-2, with TRBD1 as a possible D gene (5 bases). With 4 bases removed from V and 9 bases from J, the gap between germline ends came to 22 bases. Per the germline V gene, CDR1 is SGHRS and CDR2 is YFSETQ. This CDR3 has 15 residues. In DNA form, the CDR3 reads TGCGCCAGCAGCCCCCCAACCGGGGCGGGGTTGAGCTACACCTTC. Translation gives CASSPPTGAGLSYTF.

The rearrangement links TRBV6-1 to TRBJ1-2; tentative D call: TRBD1 (6 bases). Germline V CDR1 and CDR2: MNHNS, SASEGT. The CDR3 is 14 amino acids. Deletions cut 5 bases from V and 2 bases from J, with 12 bases between. CDR3: CASSPGVLNYGYTF. The CDR3 coding sequence is TGTGCCAGCAGTCCAGGGGTTTTAAACTATGGCTACACCTTC.

The chain employs TRBV5-8 and TRBJ1-1, with 7 bases lining up with TRBD1. After removal of 0 bases from V and 4 bases from J, the junction contained 3 bases not matched to a gene. The CDR3 has 14 amino acids. Germline V gives CDR1 SGHTS, CDR2 YDEGEE. CDR3 sequence reads: CASSLAPGGTEAFF. The DNA of the CDR3 is TGTGCCAGCAGCTTGGCCCCAGGGGGCACTGAAGCTTTCTTT.

V and J are TRBV28 and TRBJ2-7; 10 nucleotides agree with TRBD2. CDR3 length: 15 amino acids. Germline lookup yields CDR1 MDHEN and CDR2 SYDVKM. V lost 2 bases, J lost 4 bases, and 5 bases stayed unmatched. Written as DNA, the CDR3 is TGTGCCAGCAGTTTAACTCCTAGCGGGGGTTACGAGCAGTACTTC. Protein sequence: CASSLTPSGGYEQYF. Together with reference TRBV28 and TRBJ2-7, the CDR3 gives the full variable domain: DVKVTQSSRYLVKRTGEKVFLECVQDMDHENMFWYRQDPGLGLRLIYFSYDVKMKEKGDIPEGYSVSREKKERFSLILESASTNQTSMYLCASSLTPSGGYEQYFGPGTRLTVT.

The genes are TRBV7-3 and TRBJ2-1; TRBD2 aligns across 15 bases. CDR1 SGHTA and CDR2 FQGTGA come from the germline V gene. Trimming removed 3 bases from V and 7 bases from J; junction bases left unmatched: 1. The CDR3 totals 15 residues. The CDR3 DNA reads TGTGCCAGCAGCTTTGGGACTAGCGGGAGGAATGAGCAGTTCTTC. Its protein is CASSFGTSGRNEQFF.

The J gene is TRBJ2-3, the V gene TRBV7-9; possibly TRBD2 for D (5 bases). The CDR3 runs 16 residues. Trimming shortened V by 1 base and J by 0 bases, and 11 bases separated the two germline ends. Germline V CDR1 and CDR2: SEHNR, FQNEAQ (reference sequence). The CDR3 DNA reads TGTGCCAGCAGCTTAGGGAGCGGCTTTAGCACAGATACGCAGTATTTT. Translated: CASSLGSGFSTDTQYF.

This clone is a singleton in its sample. The gene calls are TRBV7-2 and TRBJ1-4; weak D call: TRBD1 (6 bases). Germline V gene lookup returns CDR1 SGHTA and CDR2 FQGNSA. V lost 4 bases, J lost 8 bases, and 17 bases lay in between. The CDR3 extends over 15 amino acids. CDR3 loop: CASSSQTGTGEKLFF. CDR3 in DNA: TGTGCCAGCAGCTCCCAAACAGGGACGGGAGAAAAACTGTTTTTT.

The chain joins TRBV7-8 to TRBJ2-3; a weak D match, TRBD1 (5 bases). The germline CDR1 and CDR2 sequences are SGHVS and FQNEAQ. The CDR3 length is 17 residues. V was cut by 1 base and J by 2 bases, with 16 bases left in between. DNA of the CDR3: TGTGCCAGCAGCTTAGGGGGATGGGGCACTTCCACAGATACGCAGTATTTT. Protein sequence: CASSLGGWGTSTDTQYF.

The chain employs TRBV2 and TRBJ2-3; TRBD2 matches at 12 bases. Germline assignment: CDR1 SNHLY and CDR2 FYNNEI. The CDR3 covers 17 residues. V trimming: 3 bases; J trimming: 5 bases; junction bases outside the gene matches: 9. In DNA, the CDR3 is TGTGCCAGCAGTGAGGTTCTAGCGGGGGGGCCGAGAGATACGCAGTATTTT. Amino acid sequence: CASSEVLAGGPRDTQYF.

The chain couples TRBV28 to TRBJ2-3, with TRBD2 matching over 14 bases. V dropped 1 base and J dropped 2; count of bases not matched to a gene: 20. There are 23 residues in the CDR3. The V gene's germline CDR1 is MDHEN and CDR2 SYDVKM. Written as DNA, the CDR3 is TGTGCCAGCAGTTTATTTTATGCCCCGGGACTAGCGGGGGATTGGTCTCACACAGATACGCAGTATTTT. Residues: CASSLFYAPGLAGDWSHTDTQYF.

The genes are TRBV28 and TRBJ1-2; weak D call: TRBD1 (5 bases). This CDR3 comprises 13 residues. Germline V lookup: CDR1 MDHEN, CDR2 SYDVKM. V lost 9 bases and J 2 bases, leaving 13 bases between the germline ends. The CDR3 nucleotides read TGTGCCAGTTCCAGGGTATCCAACTATGGCTACACCTTC. Protein sequence: CASSRVSNYGYTF.

V and J are TRBV7-2 and TRBJ1-5; the D gene is possibly TRBD1 (6 bases). V lost 5 bases, J lost 6 bases, and 26 bases lay in between. The CDR3 totals 18 residues. Germline V gene lookup returns CDR1 SGHTA and CDR2 FQGNSA. CDR3 sequence reads: CASSRGVIGGAPFQPQHF. The CDR3 DNA follows: TGTGCCAGCAGCCGGGGGGTGATTGGGGGCGCCCCTTTTCAGCCCCAGCATTTT.

The V and J genes are TRBV9 and TRBJ2-3, with D perhaps TRBD2 (5 bases). There are 17 residues in the CDR3. Trimming stripped 0 bases from V and 0 bases from J, with 14 bases between. Looked up from germline, CDR1 is SGDLS and CDR2 is YYNGEE. CDR3 in DNA: TGTGCCAGCAGCGTAGGGTATCGGGGATCTAGCACAGATACGCAGTATTTT. Protein: CASSVGYRGSSTDTQYF.

The chain combines TRBV5-1 with TRBJ1-4; 7 bases agree with TRBD1. CDR1 is SGHRS, CDR2 YFSETQ, per germline. The CDR3 contains 14 residues. V gave up 4 bases and J gave up 7 bases; unmatched junction bases: 7. The CDR3 nucleotides read TGCGCCAGCAGCCGAGGGGGCGGTGTTGAAAAACTGTTTTTT. Its protein is CASSRGGGVEKLFF.

The rearrangement uses TRBV6-5 and TRBJ2-7; D may match TRBD1 or TRBD2 (6 bases each). This CDR3 comprises 13 residues. V dropped 3 bases and J dropped 7 bases, with 13 bases sitting between them. Germline CDR1 and CDR2: MNHEY and SVGAGI. CDR3 nucleotide sequence: TGTGCCAGCAGTTATTTGGGGGCGGGGGAGCAGTACTTC. It yields the protein CASSYLGAGEQYF.